This record concerns one T cell receptor (beta chain) sequence. The protocol was immunoSEQ multiplex PCR, while the TCRdb copy is restricted to in-frame clones and leaves out a portion. The table lists about 200,000 clones, 65% to 85% of them singletons. This sample was included in a study of blood T cell repertoires in COVID-19. With 6 bases removed from V and 5 bases from J, the gap between germline ends came to 19 bases. The CDR3 runs 15 residues. CDR1 MDHEN and CDR2 SYDVKM come from the germline V gene. This sequence joins TRBV28 and TRBJ1-1; D is perhaps TRBD1 (5 bases). The TCR originated in a man aged 35 to 55 who had recovered from COVID-19. What was sequenced was PBMCs or T cells enriched from blood (not recorded which). CDR3 nucleotides: TGTGCCAGCAGACTACGACGTGGGGGGAGAACTGAAGCTTTCTTT. This gives the protein CASRLRRGGRTEAFF.